Each of the 27 T cell receptor beta chains below was sequenced from the same sample in a study of CD8 T cells in ankylosing spondylitis. A single record per CDR3 protein comes from TCRdb applying MiXCR to the 5' RACE reads. The sample has about 100,000 distinct CDR3 sequences, about 8.3% seen once. Sequenced: blood, either unsorted or a sorted T cell fraction (not recorded which). These receptors were collected from a male donor with ankylosing spondylitis or in good health (not recorded which).

This clonotype was counted many times. The J gene is TRBJ2-2, the V gene TRBV5-6; weak D call: TRBD2 (5 bases). CDR1 and CDR2 from the germline V gene are SGHDT and YYEEEE. The CDR3 is made up of 16 amino acids. V lost 2 bases to trimming and J lost 5 bases, with 16 bases between them. The CDR3 loop is CASSLTTTRETGELFF. The CDR3 DNA reads TGTGCCAGCAGCTTAACCACAACCCGGGAAACCGGGGAGCTGTTTTTT.

There are many counts of this clonotype. V usage is TRBV13 and J usage is TRBJ2-2, with unresolved D. Germline-derived CDR1 and CDR2 are PRHDT and FYEKMQ (reference sequence). Deletions cut 1 base from V and 3 bases from J, with 12 bases between. This CDR3 is 16 amino acids long. The CDR3 loop reads CASSLVFHSDTGELFF. DNA for the CDR3: TGTGCCAGCAGCTTAGTTTTCCATTCGGACACCGGGGAGCTGTTTTTT.

As regards this clonotype: The junction and the germline gene differ at one end; a read error may be behind it. The V gene is TRBV7-2, the J gene TRBJ2-7; TRBD2 aligns across 14 bases. Germline loops: CDR1 SGHTA, CDR2 FQGNSA. This CDR3 is built from 15 residues. The CDR3 reads CAISPGLAGVGEQYF. The CDR3, as DNA: TGTGCCATCAGCCCGGGACTAGCGGGAGTGGGCGAGCAGTACTTC.

This clonotype showed up just a few times. The V call is TRBV7-2, the J call TRBJ2-3, with a weak D call TRBD1 (6 bases). V was shortened by 4 bases and J by 2 bases, with 10 bases between the two germline ends. There are 14 residues in the CDR3. From germline, CDR1 is SGHTA and CDR2 FQGNSA. The CDR3 DNA is TGTGCCAGCAGCTCAGGGGTAGTCACAGATACGCAGTATTTT. Its translation: CASSSGVVTDTQYF.

The chain combines TRBV19 with TRBJ1-1; D gene unclear. The CDR3 is 11 amino acids. V dropped 3 bases and J dropped 11 bases, with 10 bases sitting between them. Germline loops: CDR1 LNHDA, CDR2 SQIVND (reference sequence). CDR3 protein: CASSIGRWAFF. CDR3 in DNA: TGTGCCAGTAGTATTGGGAGGTGGGCTTTCTTT.

This clonotype was counted at least ten times. The chain employs TRBV20-1 and TRBJ1-1; D unclear. Germline V CDR1 and CDR2: DFQATT, SNEGSKA (reference sequence). There are 13 residues in the CDR3. The V end was cut by 1 base, the J end by 1 base, with 7 bases between. The CDR3 loop is CSARVPPNTEAFF. In nucleotides, the CDR3 is TGCAGTGCTAGAGTTCCCCCGAACACTGAAGCTTTCTTT.

This clonotype has only a few counts. The chain combines TRBV19 with TRBJ1-1; D remains unclear. The V gene's germline CDR1 is LNHDA and CDR2 SQIVND (reference sequence). The CDR3 is 14 residues long. V lost 7 bases, J lost 0 bases, and 12 bases lay in between. As DNA, the CDR3 is TGTGCCAGTAACATCCCGGGGATGAACACTGAAGCTTTCTTT. Amino acid sequence: CASNIPGMNTEAFF. The complete variable domain, with remaining parts taken from reference TRBV19 and TRBJ1-1, reads DGGITQSPKYLFRKEGQNVTLSCEQNLNHDAMYWYRQDPGQGLRLIYYSQIVNDFQKGDIAEGYSVSREKKESFPLTVTSAQKNPTAFYLCASNIPGMNTEAFFGQGTRLTVV.

This clonotype was picked up many times. The V call is TRBV7-2, the J call TRBJ1-3; 9 positions agree with TRBD1. V gave up 3 bases and J gave up 1 base; unmatched junction bases: 4. This CDR3 region has 16 residues. CDR1 SGHTA and CDR2 FQGNSA come from the germline V gene. In DNA, the CDR3 is TGTGCCAGCAGCTTGACAGGGGGGCATTCTGGAAACACCATATATTTT. This gives the protein CASSLTGGHSGNTIYF.

This clonotype has at least ten counts. The chain uses TRBV6-1 and TRBJ2-1; unclear D gene. V lost 8 bases and J 0 bases, leaving 11 bases between the germline ends. The CDR3 extends over 14 amino acids. Per germline, CDR1 MNHNS and CDR2 SASEGT. CDR3 amino acids: CASSVQDSYNEQFF. The CDR3 DNA reads as TGTGCCAGCTCGGTGCAGGACTCCTACAATGAGCAGTTCTTC.

The sample holds many counts of this clonotype. The chain combines TRBV5-1 with TRBJ2-3, with unresolved D. The V end was cut by 2 bases, the J end by 3 bases, with 19 bases between. This CDR3 contains 17 residues. CDR1 is SGHRS, CDR2 YFSETQ, per germline. For the CDR3, the DNA is TGCGCCAGCAGCTTAGGGCAACTACACAAACTAACAGATACGCAGTATTTT. Translation: CASSLGQLHKLTDTQYF.

The sample holds many counts of this clonotype. This chain links TRBV5-1 with TRBJ2-3; D possibly corresponds to TRBD1 (6 bases). With 0 bases removed from V and 9 bases from J, the gap between germline ends came to 11 bases. There are 13 residues in the CDR3. Germline CDR1 SGHRS, CDR2 YFSETQ. The CDR3 bases are TGCGCCAGCAGCTTGGATGGGGGCAAGACGCAGTATTTT. It encodes CASSLDGGKTQYF. Together with reference TRBV5-1 and TRBJ2-3, the CDR3 gives the full variable domain: KAGVTQTPRYLIKTRGQQVTLSCSPISGHRSVSWYQQTPGQGLQFLFEYFSETQRNKGNFPGRFSGRQFSNSRSEMNVSTLELGDSALYLCASSLDGGKTQYFGPGTRLTVL.

The table lists this clonotype with many counts. This chain uses TRBV7-8 with TRBJ1-5, with unresolved D. The germline V gene has CDR1 SGHVS and CDR2 FQNEAQ. The CDR3 runs to 13 residues. Trimming removed 6 bases at V and 6 bases at J, with 12 bases between. This CDR3 reads CASSIRVTQPQHF. DNA of the CDR3: TGTGCCAGCAGTATAAGGGTGACTCAGCCCCAGCATTTT.

In the case of this clonotype: Since the CDR3 does not end with the conserved phenylalanine or tryptophan, this likely comes from a read error. The rearrangement joins TRBV11-2 to TRBJ1-5, with 10 bases that match TRBD1. The CDR3 runs to 18 residues. J gave up 4 bases and V 3 bases, and 12 bases lay outside the gene matches. Germline V lookup: CDR1 SGHAT, CDR2 FQNNGV. CDR3 DNA: TGTGCCAGCAGCTTCCCTATTATGGACAGGGGGACGAATCAGCCCCAGCATGTT. The encoded protein is CASSFPIMDRGTNQPQHV.

This clonotype has a handful of counts. The chain couples TRBV7-2 to TRBJ1-1; D not resolved. This CDR3 is 14 amino acids long. Per germline, CDR1 SGHTA and CDR2 FQGNSA. Trimming took off 5 bases at V and 5 bases at J, with 15 bases between the two ends. CDR3 nucleotides: TGTGCCAGCAGCCCTATGAACTTTGGGACTGAAGCTTTCTTT. As protein: CASSPMNFGTEAFF.

The gene calls are TRBV9 and TRBJ1-2; the match to TRBD1 covers 7 bases. V lost 4 bases to trimming and J lost 4 bases; unmatched junction nucleotides: 13. The CDR3 loop spans 16 amino acids. Germline values: CDR1 SGDLS, CDR2 YYNGEE. The CDR3: CASSSSPDRLFYGYTF. DNA of the CDR3: TGTGCCAGCAGCTCGTCCCCGGACAGGCTCTTCTATGGCTACACCTTC.

This clonotype appeared a few times. This chain connects TRBV7-2 to TRBJ2-7, with 8 bases matching TRBD1. The V gene end was trimmed by 1 base and the J gene end by 2 bases; junction bases not matched to a gene: 4. Per germline, CDR1 SGHTA and CDR2 FQGNSA. The CDR3 loop spans 15 amino acids. CDR3 sequence reads: CASSLGDRPAYEQYF. CDR3 nucleotide sequence: TGTGCCAGCAGCTTAGGGGACAGGCCAGCCTACGAGCAGTACTTC. Drawing the rest from reference TRBV7-2 and TRBJ2-7, the complete variable domain is GAGVSQSPSNKVTEKGKDVELRCDPISGHTALYWYRQSLGQGLEFLIYFQGNSAPDKSGLPSDRFSAERTGGSVSTLTIQRTQQEDSAVYLCASSLGDRPAYEQYFGPGTRLTVT.

This clonotype occurred many times. The chain links TRBV29-1 to TRBJ2-7, with 7 bases that match TRBD1. CDR3 size: 19 residues. The germline V gene encodes CDR1 SQVTM and CDR2 ANQGSEA. V gave up 4 bases and J gave up 2 bases; unmatched junction bases: 23. The CDR3 region has the DNA TGCAGCGTTGGCGGTTTCCCCTTCCAGAGCCGGGACAGCACCTACGAGCAGTACTTC. The encoded protein is CSVGGFPFQSRDSTYEQYF.

This clonotype was counted between two and nine times. The genes are TRBV6-5 and TRBJ2-3; 7 nucleotides align to TRBD2. Germline CDR1 is MNHEY and CDR2 is SVGAGI. This CDR3 has 15 residues. The J segment lost 0 bases and the V segment lost 3 bases, leaving 3 bases of the junction unmatched. The CDR3: CASSYSGSSTDTQYF. The CDR3 nucleotides are TGTGCCAGCAGTTATAGCGGGTCGAGCACAGATACGCAGTATTTT.

Ten or more counts support this clonotype. J is TRBJ2-1 and V is TRBV18; D is perhaps TRBD2 (5 bases). The germline V gene has CDR1 KGHSH and CDR2 LQKENI. The CDR3 is 14 residues long. Trimming left V 3 bases short and J 7 bases short, with 13 bases between. The CDR3 region has the DNA TGTGCCAGCTCACCTCGAGGGAGTTTTAATGAGCAGTTCTTC. Protein: CASSPRGSFNEQFF.

This clonotype was found many times. This chain links TRBV5-6 with TRBJ1-2; TRBD1 matches 8 bases. With 1 base clipped from V and 4 bases from J, the junction kept 12 bases outside the gene matches. The CDR3 has 17 amino acids. Germline V lookup: CDR1 SGHDT, CDR2 YYEEEE. The CDR3 region has the DNA TGTGCCAGCAGCTTGAGACAGGGGTCCCTTCGGGCCTATGGCTACACCTTC. Residues: CASSLRQGSLRAYGYTF.

This clonotype was observed at least ten times. The chain combines TRBV6-2 or TRBV6-3 with TRBJ2-1; possible D gene TRBD2, 6 bases. This CDR3 region has 14 residues. CDR1 is MNHEY, CDR2 SVGEGT, per germline. Between the trimmed V and J ends, which lost 5 bases and 5 bases, there was a span of 13 bases. CDR3 amino acids: CASSTGTPNNEQFF. Written as DNA, the CDR3 is TGTGCCAGCAGTACCGGGACTCCGAACAATGAGCAGTTCTTC.

There are many counts of this clonotype. The chain carries TRBV7-2 and TRBJ2-3; 8 positions agree with TRBD1. The V segment lost 3 bases and the J segment 1 base; nucleotides outside the gene matches: 3. This CDR3 comprises 15 residues. The germline V gene has CDR1 SGHTA and CDR2 FQGNSA. The CDR3: CASSLQTGGTDTQYF. The DNA for the CDR3 is TGTGCCAGCAGCTTGCAGACAGGGGGCACAGATACGCAGTATTTT.

This clonotype occurred many times. V is TRBV18 and J is TRBJ1-3; a possible D gene is TRBD1 (5 bases). Germline V lookup: CDR1 KGHSH, CDR2 LQKENI. The CDR3 extends over 16 amino acids. Trimming removed 0 bases from V and 4 bases from J, with 13 bases in between. The CDR3 here is CASSPPTGLAGNTIYF. For the CDR3, the DNA is TGTGCCAGCTCACCACCGACGGGACTTGCAGGAAACACCATATATTTT.

This clonotype was recorded at least ten times. The chain employs TRBV6-6 and TRBJ1-2, with D tentatively TRBD1 (5 bases). The CDR3 runs 13 residues. The germline V gene has CDR1 MNHNY and CDR2 SVGAGI (reference sequence). Trimming pared 6 bases from V and 8 bases from J, leaving 16 bases between. The CDR3 reads CASSFGGGSGYTF. The CDR3 bases are TGTGCCAGCAGCTTTGGGGGGGGAAGCGGCTACACCTTC.

This clonotype was seen ten or more times. J is TRBJ1-5 and V is TRBV20-1, with unresolved D. The V end was cut by 0 bases, the J end by 5 bases, with 8 bases between. Germline CDR1 is DFQATT and CDR2 is SNEGSKA (reference sequence). This CDR3 spans 13 amino acids. CDR3 coding DNA: TGCAGTGCTAGAGAGGGCAGAGATCAGCCCCAGCATTTT. Protein: CSAREGRDQPQHF.

This clonotype has just a few counts. The V call is TRBV29-1, the J call TRBJ1-3; D not resolved. This CDR3 is 14 amino acids long. The germline CDR1 and CDR2 sequences are SQVTM and ANQGSEA. V shed 4 bases and J shed 2 bases, with 12 bases lying between them. CDR3 region: CSVGGGSPGNTIYF. CDR3 bases: TGCAGCGTTGGAGGAGGGAGTCCTGGAAACACCATATATTTT.

This clonotype was recorded many times. The chain joins TRBV12-3 or TRBV12-4 to TRBJ1-3; no clear D. The CDR3 has 15 residues. Deletions cut 3 bases from V and 2 bases from J, with 11 bases between. Here the CDR3 DNA reads TGTGCCAGCAGTTTTGCCCCAACCGCTGGAAACACCATATATTTT. Amino acid sequence: CASSFAPTAGNTIYF.